This T cell receptor (beta chain) was sequenced during a study of blood T cell repertoires in COVID-19. The overall study: The United States, Italy and Spain were the sources of the acute and convalescent COVID-19 samples. In each case, the material was cDNA or gDNA derived from T cells, B-cell-depleted T cells, or PBMCs.

In this sample, this clone turned up a few times. Libraries were prepared by immunoSEQ multiplex PCR; TCRdb keeps only in-frame clonotypes and omits some of them. The table lists about 110,000 clones, roughly 85% of them singletons. The CDR3 runs to 14 residues. Per the germline V gene, CDR1 is LNHDA and CDR2 is SQIVND (reference sequence). The ends were cut back, 5 bases at V and 0 bases at J, with 8 bases in the middle. The receptor was derived from a man aged 35 to 55 with acute or convalescent COVID-19. Sequencing was performed on peripheral blood. The chain couples TRBV19 to TRBJ1-5, with TRBD1 as a possible D gene (6 bases). CDR3 amino acids: CASSRTDSNQPQHF. DNA of the CDR3: TGTGCCAGTAGTCGGACAGATAGCAATCAGCCCCAGCATTTT.